Listed below are T cell receptor beta chains from one sample, sequenced in a study of Ad26.COV2.S vaccination and SARS-CoV-2 variants. Profiled with immunoSEQ multiplex PCR; TCRdb holds only in-frame clones, not every one. The data show 450,000 to 550,000 clones, with 80% to 90% seen just once and approximately 2.5% held by the top ten. The specimen comprised peripheral blood, sampled in a trial of Ad26.COV2.S vaccine versus placebo. The origin of the receptors is a person between 18 and 65 years old who received the Ad26.COV2.S COVID-19 vaccine or a placebo. Each CDR3 is given with its conserved first and last residue. D genes are given only for firm matches. Clone size is not always given. Where it is, it says once, few, many or a class for expanded clones.

abundance,v_gene,d_gene,j_gene,CDR3aa,CDR3nt
-,TRBV29-1,TRBD1,TRBJ2-2,CSVWTGGTGELFF,TGCAGCGTCTGGACAGGGGGAACCGGGGAGCTGTTTTTT
few,TRBV5-4,-,TRBJ2-3,CASSLAADTQYF,TGTGCCAGCAGCTTAGCAGCAGATACGCAGTATTTT
-,TRBV21-1,-,TRBJ1-6,CASSKACNRVPLHF,TGTGCCAGCAGCAAAGCCTGCAACAGGGTCCCCCTCCACTTT
-,TRBV28,-,TRBJ1-5,CASRAVRWDQPQHF,TGTGCCAGCAGAGCGGTTAGGTGGGATCAGCCCCAGCATTTT
-,TRBV7-8,TRBD2,TRBJ2-3,CASSMRLAGSTDTQYF,TGTGCCAGCAGCATGAGACTAGCGGGTAGCACAGATACGCAGTATTTT
-,TRBV6-5,-,TRBJ1-4,CASSNGWRGKLFF,TGTGCCAGCAGTAATGGATGGAGGGGGAAACTGTTTTTT
-,TRBV5-1,TRBD2,TRBJ2-1,CASSFGRLAGELWSKRNEQFF,TGCGCCAGCAGCTTTGGAAGACTAGCGGGAGAGTTGTGGTCCAAACGAAATGAGCAGTTCTTC
once,TRBV6-1,-,TRBJ2-1,CAGSEGRGSLYNEQFF,TGTGCCGGCAGTGAAGGCCGGGGGAGCCTATACAATGAGCAGTTCTTC
-,TRBV5-1,TRBD2,TRBJ2-2,CASSLLAGTGELFF,TGCGCCAGCAGCCTCCTAGCGGGCACCGGGGAGCTGTTTTTT
few,TRBV5-1,-,TRBJ2-1,CASSLGFGNEQFF,TGCGCCAGCAGCTTGGGATTCGGCAATGAGCAGTTCTTC
-,TRBV5-8,-,TRBJ2-4,CASSPGREFKNIQYF,TGTGCCAGCAGCCCGGGCCGGGAATTCAAAAACATTCAGTACTTC
-,TRBV6-5,TRBD1,TRBJ2-1,CASSWTGNNEQFF,TGTGCCAGCAGTTGGACAGGGAACAATGAGCAGTTCTTC
few,TRBV7-2,-,TRBJ2-1,CASSFSRTINEQFF,TGTGCCAGCAGCTTTTCCCGGACCATCAATGAGCAGTTCTTC
-,TRBV7-2,-,TRBJ1-1,CASFASVLINTEAFF,TGTGCCAGCTTTGCCTCCGTTCTCATCAACACTGAAGCTTTCTTT
once,TRBV2,-,TRBJ2-4,CATQRPKIQEKNIQYF,TGTGCCACCCAGAGACCGAAAATTCAGGAAAAAAACATTCAGTACTTC
-,TRBV7-2,-,TRBJ2-2,CASSLAPIPDSNTGELFF,TGTGCCAGCAGCTTAGCACCCATCCCGGACTCGAACACCGGGGAGCTGTTTTTT
-,TRBV6-6,TRBD2,TRBJ2-5,CASSYSSGEETQYF,TGTGCCAGCAGTTACTCTAGCGGGGAAGAGACCCAGTACTTC
once,TRBV5-1,-,TRBJ1-1,CASSLLGSQNTEAFF,TGCGCCAGCAGCTTGCTAGGCTCCCAGAACACTGAAGCTTTCTTT
-,TRBV9,-,TRBJ1-2,CASHGPGYYGYTF,TGTGCCAGCCATGGCCCAGGGTACTATGGCTACACCTTC
-,TRBV3-1/TRBV3-2,TRBD2,TRBJ2-3,CASGRGVTDTQYF,TGTGCCAGTGGGAGGGGTGTGACAGATACGCAGTATTTT
-,TRBV4-1,-,TRBJ2-5,CASSRQDTLRETQYF,TGCGCCAGCAGCCGTCAGGACACCCTTCGGGAGACCCAGTACTTC
few,TRBV6-5,TRBD1,TRBJ1-2,CASRRQGAGYGYTF,TGTGCCAGCAGGCGACAGGGGGCCGGCTATGGCTACACCTTC